A selection of T cell receptor beta chains follows, all from one sample in a study of blood T cell repertoires in COVID-19. Generated by immunoSEQ multiplex PCR, the TCRdb table keeps only in-frame clones and is missing some. The sample shows 320,000 or so clones, roughly 89% of them seen only once. The sample was PBMCs or T cells enriched from blood (not recorded which). All receptors derive from a man in his sixties who had recovered from COVID-19. The CDR3 runs from the conserved cysteine through the conserved F or W. A D gene is named only where the DNA matches it firmly. A clone size is listed for some rows: how often the clone was seen (once, few, many), or a class if it is expanded.

clone_size	d_call	v_call	j_call	cdr3_nt	cdr3_aa
NA	NA	TRBV9	TRBJ2-7	TGTGCCAGCAGCTCGGGGAGCGAGCAGTACTTC	CASSSGSEQYF
NA	TRBD1	TRBV9	TRBJ1-4	TGTGCCAGCAGCGCCCAACCAGGGGGCAGCCGCGAAAAACTGTTTTTT	CASSAQPGGSREKLFF
NA	NA	TRBV6-2/TRBV6-3	TRBJ1-2	TGTGCCAGCAGTTACCAGGTCGCGTATGGCTACACCTTC	CASSYQVAYGYTF
NA	NA	TRBV24-1	TRBJ2-2	TGTGCCACCAGTGATTTCGGTACAGGGAGTGCTGGGGAGCTGTTTTTT	CATSDFGTGSAGELFF
NA	TRBD1	TRBV5-4	TRBJ2-7	TGTGCCAGCAGCTTGGACAGGGGGAGGTACGAGCAGTACTTC	CASSLDRGRYEQYF
NA	NA	TRBV6-5	TRBJ1-3	TGTGCCAGCAGTTACTCGAACATTGGCTCTGGAAACACCATATATTTT	CASSYSNIGSGNTIYF
NA	NA	TRBV6-5	TRBJ1-6	TGTGCCAGCAGTTACGATGCAAGGGGAGGGGGATCACCCCTCCACTTT	CASSYDARGGGSPLHF
NA	NA	TRBV5-4	TRBJ1-1	TGTGCCAGCAGCCACAGGGACACTGAAGCTTTCTTT	CASSHRDTEAFF
few	NA	TRBV6-5	TRBJ1-5	TGTGCCAGCAGGAGGGGCAATCAGCCCCAGCATTTT	CASRRGNQPQHF
NA	NA	TRBV19	TRBJ2-7	TGTGCCAGTAGTTTCCAGGGCCAACCGTACTTC	CASSFQGQPYF
NA	NA	TRBV9	TRBJ1-2	TGTGCCAGCAGCGTAGATGGGGCCTCGGGAGAAGGCTACACCTTC	CASSVDGASGEGYTF
NA	NA	TRBV6-2/TRBV6-3	TRBJ2-7	TGTGCCAGCAGTTACTCCGGGACAAATATCTACGAGCAGTACTTC	CASSYSGTNIYEQYF
NA	NA	TRBV6-5	TRBJ2-2	TGTGCCAGCATGGAGGGCGCGGACACCGGGGAGCTGTTTTTT	CASMEGADTGELFF
NA	TRBD2	TRBV20-1	TRBJ2-3	TGCAGTGCTAGTGCAGCGGGAGGCCTTGGTACGCAGTATTTT	CSASAAGGLGTQYF